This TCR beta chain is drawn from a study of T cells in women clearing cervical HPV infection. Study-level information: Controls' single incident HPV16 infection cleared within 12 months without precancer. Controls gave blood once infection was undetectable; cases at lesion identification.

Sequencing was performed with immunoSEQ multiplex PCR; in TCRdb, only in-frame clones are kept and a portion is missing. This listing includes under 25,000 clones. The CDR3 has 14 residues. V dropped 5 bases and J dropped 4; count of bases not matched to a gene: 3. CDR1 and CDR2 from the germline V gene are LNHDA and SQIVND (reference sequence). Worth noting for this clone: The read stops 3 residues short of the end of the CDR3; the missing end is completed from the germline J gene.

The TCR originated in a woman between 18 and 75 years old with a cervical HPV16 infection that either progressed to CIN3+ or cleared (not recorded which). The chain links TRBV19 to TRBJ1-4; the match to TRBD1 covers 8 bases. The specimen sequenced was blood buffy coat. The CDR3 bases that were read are TGTGCCAGTAGTCTTGGACAGGGTAATGAAAAA. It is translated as CASSLGQGNEK. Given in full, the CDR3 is CASSLGQGNEKLFF. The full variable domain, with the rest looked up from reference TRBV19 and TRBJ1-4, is DGGITQSPKYLFRKEGQNVTLSCEQNLNHDAMYWYRQDPGQGLRLIYYSQIVNDFQKGDIAEGYSVSREKKESFPLTVTSAQKNPTAFYLCASSLGQGNEKLFFGSGTQLSVL.